A selection of T cell receptor beta chains follows, all from one sample in a study of shared clonotypes between healthy human individuals. Profiled with immunoSEQ multiplex PCR; TCRdb holds only in-frame clones, not every one. The data contain about 2.1 million clones, roughly 91% of them singletons. Sample: naive CD8+ T cells from PBMCs. The receptor source for this set is a man aged 18 to 29 in good health. Some clones in this sample may be carry-over from other donors' samples. The CDR3 runs from the conserved cysteine through the conserved F or W. The D gene is left open where the match is weak. A clone size is listed for some rows: how often the clone was seen (once, few, many), or a class if it is expanded.

cdr3_length: 13
clone_size: -
v_call: TRBV28
j_call: TRBJ2-7
d_call: TRBD2
cdr3_nt: TGTGCCACCGATTCGGGGGGTCCCTACGAGCAGTACTTC
cdr3_aa: CATDSGGPYEQYF

cdr3_length: 14
clone_size: -
v_call: TRBV6-5
j_call: TRBJ2-1
d_call: TRBD1
cdr3_nt: TGTGCCAGCAGTACCGGGACAGGGGGGGGTGAGCAGTTCTTC
cdr3_aa: CASSTGTGGGEQFF

cdr3_length: 15
clone_size: -
v_call: TRBV6-6
j_call: TRBJ2-7
d_call: -
cdr3_nt: TGTGCCAGCAGTCACCGGGTCGACTACTCCTACGAGCAGTACTTC
cdr3_aa: CASSHRVDYSYEQYF

cdr3_length: 13
clone_size: once
v_call: TRBV7-9
j_call: TRBJ2-1
d_call: -
cdr3_nt: TGTGCCAGCAGCTATGGGGAGTTGAATGAGCAGTTCTTC
cdr3_aa: CASSYGELNEQFF

cdr3_length: 15
clone_size: once
v_call: TRBV27
j_call: TRBJ2-1
d_call: -
cdr3_nt: TGTGCCAGCAGTTTTTTCGGGCCCTCCTACAATGAGCAGTTCTTC
cdr3_aa: CASSFFGPSYNEQFF

cdr3_length: 15
clone_size: -
v_call: TRBV6-5
j_call: TRBJ2-7
d_call: -
cdr3_nt: TGTGCCAGCAGTTACTCGATCGGACTCCCCTACGAGCAGTACTTC
cdr3_aa: CASSYSIGLPYEQYF

cdr3_length: 16
clone_size: -
v_call: TRBV28
j_call: TRBJ2-1
d_call: TRBD2
cdr3_nt: TGTGCCAGCAGTTTAATATTAGCTAGCGGAAGCAATGAGCAGTTCTTC
cdr3_aa: CASSLILASGSNEQFF

cdr3_length: 15
clone_size: -
v_call: TRBV7-9
j_call: TRBJ2-3
d_call: -
cdr3_nt: TGTGCCAGCAGCTTAGACAGACTTAGCACAGATACGCAGTATTTT
cdr3_aa: CASSLDRLSTDTQYF

cdr3_length: 16
clone_size: -
v_call: TRBV27
j_call: TRBJ1-5
d_call: -
cdr3_nt: TGTGCCAGCAGTTTATCGCCGACAGGAACTAATCAGCCCCAGCATTTT
cdr3_aa: CASSLSPTGTNQPQHF

cdr3_length: 14
clone_size: -
v_call: TRBV28
j_call: TRBJ1-1
d_call: TRBD1
cdr3_nt: TGTGCCAGCACCTTCGACAGGGGCGGCACTGAAGCTTTCTTT
cdr3_aa: CASTFDRGGTEAFF

cdr3_length: 16
clone_size: -
v_call: TRBV28
j_call: TRBJ2-2
d_call: TRBD2
cdr3_nt: TGTGCCAGCAGTTTATATGAGGGAGGGATAAACGGGGAGCTGTTTTTT
cdr3_aa: CASSLYEGGINGELFF

cdr3_length: 15
clone_size: -
v_call: TRBV4-1
j_call: TRBJ2-1
d_call: -
cdr3_nt: TGCGCCAGCAGCCAAGTTACAGGGAGCTTCTATGAGCAGTTCTTC
cdr3_aa: CASSQVTGSFYEQFF

cdr3_length: 15
clone_size: -
v_call: TRBV5-1
j_call: TRBJ2-1
d_call: -
cdr3_nt: TGCGCCAGCAGCCCCACTGGTGGCAGGTTGAATGAGCAGTTCTTC
cdr3_aa: CASSPTGGRLNEQFF

cdr3_length: 15
clone_size: -
v_call: TRBV6-4
j_call: TRBJ2-3
d_call: TRBD2
cdr3_nt: TGTGCCCCACCCTTCCTAGCGGGAGTTACCGATACGCAGTATTTT
cdr3_aa: CAPPFLAGVTDTQYF

cdr3_length: 14
clone_size: -
v_call: TRBV4-1
j_call: TRBJ1-4
d_call: -
cdr3_nt: TGCGCCAGCAGCCAAGTGGGATGGGGAGAAAAACTGTTTTTT
cdr3_aa: CASSQVGWGEKLFF

cdr3_length: 16
clone_size: -
v_call: TRBV5-4
j_call: TRBJ2-3
d_call: TRBD2
cdr3_nt: TGTGCCAGCAGCTTGAAGCGGGAGCGGGCCACAGATACGCAGTATTTT
cdr3_aa: CASSLKRERATDTQYF

cdr3_length: 14
clone_size: -
v_call: TRBV5-6
j_call: TRBJ1-1
d_call: TRBD1
cdr3_nt: TGTGCCAGCAGCTTTGGGACAGGGGGCACTGAAGCTTTCTTT
cdr3_aa: CASSFGTGGTEAFF

cdr3_length: 15
clone_size: -
v_call: TRBV28
j_call: TRBJ1-5
d_call: -
cdr3_nt: TGTGCCAGCAGTTTAGCAGTTATTAGCAATCAGCCCCAGCATTTT
cdr3_aa: CASSLAVISNQPQHF

cdr3_length: 16
clone_size: -
v_call: TRBV4-3
j_call: TRBJ2-3
d_call: -
cdr3_nt: TGCGCCAGCAGCCAGGGTCGGGCGGCTAGCACAGATACGCAGTATTTT
cdr3_aa: CASSQGRAASTDTQYF

cdr3_length: 17
clone_size: -
v_call: TRBV5-1
j_call: TRBJ2-1
d_call: -
cdr3_nt: TGCGCCAGCAGCTTGGCTTCCCTGGGAGCCGAACACAATGAGCAGTTCTTC
cdr3_aa: CASSLASLGAEHNEQFF

cdr3_length: 15
clone_size: -
v_call: TRBV28
j_call: TRBJ1-1
d_call: -
cdr3_nt: TGTGCCAGCAGTTCCCCGGTGGGGGGGGGCACTGAAGCTTTCTTT
cdr3_aa: CASSSPVGGGTEAFF

cdr3_length: 16
clone_size: -
v_call: TRBV4-2
j_call: TRBJ2-7
d_call: TRBD1
cdr3_nt: TGTGCCAGCAGCCAACTTACAGGGGGCGGCCCCTACGAGCAGTACTTC
cdr3_aa: CASSQLTGGGPYEQYF

cdr3_length: 15
clone_size: once
v_call: TRBV28
j_call: TRBJ1-4
d_call: -
cdr3_nt: TGTGCCAGCAGTCCGTCGCCGGCAACTAATGAAAAACTGTTTTTT
cdr3_aa: CASSPSPATNEKLFF

cdr3_length: 16
clone_size: -
v_call: TRBV6-1
j_call: TRBJ2-7
d_call: TRBD2
cdr3_nt: TGTGCCAGCAGTGAGAGAGCGGGAGGGCCCTTCTACGAGCAGTACTTC
cdr3_aa: CASSERAGGPFYEQYF

cdr3_length: 16
clone_size: -
v_call: TRBV5-1
j_call: TRBJ2-1
d_call: -
cdr3_nt: TGCGCCAGCAGCTTGGTGGGCGGAGATTTCTACAATGAGCAGTTCTTC
cdr3_aa: CASSLVGGDFYNEQFF

cdr3_length: 15
clone_size: once
v_call: TRBV2
j_call: TRBJ1-5
d_call: -
cdr3_nt: TGTGCCAGCAGTGACAGGGACGGGAACAATCAGCCCCAGCATTTT
cdr3_aa: CASSDRDGNNQPQHF

cdr3_length: 16
clone_size: -
v_call: TRBV12-5
j_call: TRBJ2-2
d_call: -
cdr3_nt: TGTGCTAGTGGTTTGGGGGCGGGACCAAGGACCGGGGAGCTGTTTTTT
cdr3_aa: CASGLGAGPRTGELFF

cdr3_length: 15
clone_size: -
v_call: TRBV5-6
j_call: TRBJ2-7
d_call: TRBD1
cdr3_nt: TGTGCCAGCAGCGCGATGGGACAGGGGACCTACGAGCAGTACTTC
cdr3_aa: CASSAMGQGTYEQYF

cdr3_length: 13
clone_size: -
v_call: TRBV28
j_call: TRBJ2-7
d_call: -
cdr3_nt: TGTGCCAGCAGGGCCAGGGCGGCATACGAGCAGTACTTC
cdr3_aa: CASRARAAYEQYF

cdr3_length: 18
clone_size: -
v_call: TRBV4-3
j_call: TRBJ2-2
d_call: -
cdr3_nt: TGCGCCAGCAGCCAAGAAAGTTGGAGGGGTGAGGGCCCCGGGGAGCTGTTTTTT
cdr3_aa: CASSQESWRGEGPGELFF

cdr3_length: 14
clone_size: -
v_call: TRBV11-2
j_call: TRBJ2-5
d_call: TRBD1
cdr3_nt: TGTGCCAGCAGCTTGGAGACAGGGAGAGAGACCCAGTACTTC
cdr3_aa: CASSLETGRETQYF

cdr3_length: 16
clone_size: -
v_call: TRBV6-5
j_call: TRBJ1-1
d_call: TRBD1
cdr3_nt: TGTGCCAGCAGTTACAGACCGGGACAGAGGAACGCTGAAGCTTTCTTT
cdr3_aa: CASSYRPGQRNAEAFF

cdr3_length: 15
clone_size: -
v_call: TRBV7-6
j_call: TRBJ2-5
d_call: TRBD2
cdr3_nt: TGTGCCAGCAGCCCGAAGCGGGAGGGCCGGGAGACCCAGTACTTC
cdr3_aa: CASSPKREGRETQYF

cdr3_length: 13
clone_size: -
v_call: TRBV7-9
j_call: TRBJ2-3
d_call: -
cdr3_nt: TGTGCCAGCAGCCTTCTGGGCACAGATACGCAGTATTTT
cdr3_aa: CASSLLGTDTQYF

cdr3_length: 14
clone_size: -
v_call: TRBV9
j_call: TRBJ2-7
d_call: -
cdr3_nt: TGTGCCAGCAGCGTAGGCGGCGAAACCTACGAGCAGTACTTC
cdr3_aa: CASSVGGETYEQYF

cdr3_length: 16
clone_size: -
v_call: TRBV28
j_call: TRBJ2-2
d_call: TRBD1
cdr3_nt: TGTGCCAGCAGTTTAACCGGGACAGGGGGTTTCGGGGAGCTGTTTTTT
cdr3_aa: CASSLTGTGGFGELFF

cdr3_length: 12
clone_size: -
v_call: TRBV12-1
j_call: TRBJ2-7
d_call: -
cdr3_nt: TGTGCCGCCGACAGGGGGCTATACGAGCAGTACTTC
cdr3_aa: CAADRGLYEQYF

cdr3_length: 11
clone_size: -
v_call: TRBV29-1
j_call: TRBJ2-7
d_call: -
cdr3_nt: TGCAGCGTTGAAAGCGACTACGAGCAGTACTTC
cdr3_aa: CSVESDYEQYF

cdr3_length: 17
clone_size: -
v_call: TRBV4-1
j_call: TRBJ2-1
d_call: -
cdr3_nt: TGCGCCAGCAGCCAAGTCGGCGGTTATAGCTCCTACAATGAGCAGTTCTTC
cdr3_aa: CASSQVGGYSSYNEQFF

cdr3_length: 13
clone_size: -
v_call: TRBV6-1
j_call: TRBJ1-2
d_call: -
cdr3_nt: TGTGCCAGCAGATATTGGGAGGACTATGGCTACACCTTC
cdr3_aa: CASRYWEDYGYTF

cdr3_length: 13
clone_size: -
v_call: TRBV9
j_call: TRBJ1-2
d_call: -
cdr3_nt: TGTGCCAGCAGCCCCGGAAGGGGGTATGGCTACACCTTC
cdr3_aa: CASSPGRGYGYTF

cdr3_length: 16
clone_size: -
v_call: TRBV9
j_call: TRBJ1-2
d_call: -
cdr3_nt: TGTGCCAGCAGCGTAGCTGGGGGTCCCTTTGGGTATGGCTACACCTTC
cdr3_aa: CASSVAGGPFGYGYTF

cdr3_length: 15
clone_size: -
v_call: TRBV4-1
j_call: TRBJ1-6
d_call: -
cdr3_nt: TGCGCCAGCAGCCACGGACGGGGTTTGGGTTCACCCCTCCACTTT
cdr3_aa: CASSHGRGLGSPLHF

cdr3_length: 13
clone_size: -
v_call: TRBV19
j_call: TRBJ2-7
d_call: TRBD1
cdr3_nt: TGTGCCACCAGGACAGGGGGATCCTACGAGCAGTACTTC
cdr3_aa: CATRTGGSYEQYF

cdr3_length: 15
clone_size: -
v_call: TRBV4-1
j_call: TRBJ1-2
d_call: -
cdr3_nt: TGCGCCAGCAGCCTAGGGACTTTAGCTAACTATGGCTACACCTTC
cdr3_aa: CASSLGTLANYGYTF

cdr3_length: 20
clone_size: -
v_call: TRBV28
j_call: TRBJ2-3
d_call: TRBD2
cdr3_nt: TGTGCCAGCAGTTCGCAGGTCAGGACTAGCGGGACTTCTAGCACAGATACGCAGTATTTT
cdr3_aa: CASSSQVRTSGTSSTDTQYF

cdr3_length: 16
clone_size: -
v_call: TRBV9
j_call: TRBJ2-3
d_call: TRBD1
cdr3_nt: TGTGCCAGCAGCGTAGCTGGGACAGGTCGCACGGATACGCAGTATTTT
cdr3_aa: CASSVAGTGRTDTQYF

cdr3_length: 14
clone_size: -
v_call: TRBV5-6
j_call: TRBJ1-2
d_call: -
cdr3_nt: TGTGCCAGCACCTTAGGAACAGGAAACTATGGCTACACCTTC
cdr3_aa: CASTLGTGNYGYTF

cdr3_length: 15
clone_size: once
v_call: TRBV2
j_call: TRBJ2-4
d_call: TRBD1
cdr3_nt: TGTGCCAGCACCGGACCAGGGGGCAGGAAAAACATTCAGTACTTC
cdr3_aa: CASTGPGGRKNIQYF